The present T cell receptor (beta chain) was sequenced within a study of blood T cell repertoires in COVID-19. Study as a whole: Both acute and convalescent COVID-19 samples were obtained from the United States, Italy and Spain. In each case, the material was cDNA or gDNA derived from T cells, B-cell-depleted T cells, or PBMCs.

The V gene's germline CDR1 is SGHTA and CDR2 FQGTGA. J lost 8 bases, V lost 3 bases, and 5 bases had no gene match. The CDR3 is 14 residues long. Authors' processing steps: It was from reference gene primer amplification that nucleated cell counts were estimated. This table comes from immunoSEQ multiplex PCR, and its TCRdb copy is limited to in-frame clones, with some not included. V, J and clone size reflect that table, while D and trimming were determined from the DNA. Of about 360,000 clones listed, roughly 86% are singletons. The sequence was collected from a human donor in a cohort sampled during active COVID-19. Material: peripheral blood. The V gene is TRBV7-3, the J gene TRBJ2-1; 9 positions agree with TRBD2. This chain's CDR3 is CASSLGGREDEQFF. The CDR3 nucleotides are TGTGCCAGCAGCTTGGGCGGGAGGGAAGATGAGCAGTTCTTC.